This T cell receptor beta chain was found in a study of cytomegalovirus exposure and HLA in healthy donors. Study-level findings and limits: In vitro testing confirmed a few CMV-associated chains as specific for CMV antigens. The investigators catalogued 164 TCR beta chains as cytomegalovirus-associated.

Trimming removed 4 bases at V and 5 bases at J, with 20 bases between. Per germline, CDR1 SEHNR and CDR2 FQNEAQ (reference sequence). The length of the CDR3 is 16 residues. Separation from the roughly 680-subject first cohort characterized the roughly 120-subject validation cohort, to which the donors belonged. As concerns this clone: Antigen: not known.

The protocol was immunoSEQ multiplex PCR, while the TCRdb copy is restricted to in-frame clones and leaves out a portion. Among 95,000 to 150,000 clones listed, under 90% were seen once. Source material: PBMCs. The receptor was isolated from a woman aged 18-30 years in good health and CMV-seronegative. The chain is built from TRBV7-9 and TRBJ2-5; D is uncertain. The CDR3 region has the DNA TGTGCCAGCAGCTCTCTTTCAAGCCCCGAAATGGAGACCCAGTACTTC. Its protein product is CASSSLSSPEMETQYF.